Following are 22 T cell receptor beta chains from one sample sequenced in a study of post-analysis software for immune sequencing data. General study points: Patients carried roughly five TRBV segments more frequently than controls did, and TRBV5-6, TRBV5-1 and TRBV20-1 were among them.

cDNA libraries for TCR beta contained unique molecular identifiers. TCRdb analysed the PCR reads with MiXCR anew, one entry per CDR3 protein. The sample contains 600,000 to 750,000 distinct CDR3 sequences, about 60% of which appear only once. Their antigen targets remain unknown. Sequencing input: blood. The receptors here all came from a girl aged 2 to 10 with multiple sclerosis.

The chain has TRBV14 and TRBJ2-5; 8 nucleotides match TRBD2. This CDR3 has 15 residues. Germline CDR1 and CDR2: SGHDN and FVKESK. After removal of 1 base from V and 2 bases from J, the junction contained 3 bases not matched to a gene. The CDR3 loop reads CASSQGGTRQETQYF. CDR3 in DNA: TGTGCCAGCAGCCAAGGAGGGACTAGGCAAGAGACCCAGTACTTC.

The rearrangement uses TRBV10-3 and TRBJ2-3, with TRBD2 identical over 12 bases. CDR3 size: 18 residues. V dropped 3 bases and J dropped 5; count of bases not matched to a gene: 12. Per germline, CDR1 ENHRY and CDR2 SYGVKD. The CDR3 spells CAISEGTSGRPHGDTQYF. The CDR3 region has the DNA TGTGCCATCAGTGAAGGCACTAGCGGGAGGCCACACGGAGATACGCAGTATTTT.

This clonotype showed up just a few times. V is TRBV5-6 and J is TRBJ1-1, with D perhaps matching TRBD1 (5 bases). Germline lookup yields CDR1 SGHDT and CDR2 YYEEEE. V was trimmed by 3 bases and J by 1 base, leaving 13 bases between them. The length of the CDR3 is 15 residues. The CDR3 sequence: CASSWASTANTEAFF. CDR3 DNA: TGTGCCAGCAGCTGGGCGTCGACAGCGAACACTGAAGCTTTCTTT.

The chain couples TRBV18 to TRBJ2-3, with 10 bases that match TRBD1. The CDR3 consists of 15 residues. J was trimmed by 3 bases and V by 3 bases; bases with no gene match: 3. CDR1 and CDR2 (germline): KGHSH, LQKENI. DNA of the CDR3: TGTGCCAGCTCACCCTCGGGACAGGGGACAGATACGCAGTATTTT. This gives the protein CASSPSGQGTDTQYF.

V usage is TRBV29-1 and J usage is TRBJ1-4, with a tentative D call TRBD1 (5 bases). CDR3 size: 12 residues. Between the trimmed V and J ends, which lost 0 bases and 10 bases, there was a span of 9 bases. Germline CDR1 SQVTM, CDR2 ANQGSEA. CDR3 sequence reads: CSVEESGRKLFF. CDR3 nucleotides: TGCAGCGTTGAAGAATCGGGACGAAAACTGTTTTTT.

The CDR3 spells CAWSVFGKETQYF. The CDR3, as DNA: TGTGCCTGGAGTGTATTCGGGAAAGAGACCCAGTACTTC. This chain uses TRBV30 with TRBJ2-7; D is possibly TRBD2 (5 bases). With the DNA end fitting TRBJ2-5 better, the J assignment may be wrong. Germline V gene lookup returns CDR1 GTSNPN and CDR2 SVGIG (reference sequence). The CDR3 totals 13 residues.

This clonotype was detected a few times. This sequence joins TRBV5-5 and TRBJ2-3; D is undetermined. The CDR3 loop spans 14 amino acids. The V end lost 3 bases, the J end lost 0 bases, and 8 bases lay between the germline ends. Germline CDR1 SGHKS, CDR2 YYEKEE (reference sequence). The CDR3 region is CASSSLFSTDTQYF. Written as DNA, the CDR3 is TGTGCCAGCAGCTCGCTTTTTAGCACAGATACGCAGTATTTT.

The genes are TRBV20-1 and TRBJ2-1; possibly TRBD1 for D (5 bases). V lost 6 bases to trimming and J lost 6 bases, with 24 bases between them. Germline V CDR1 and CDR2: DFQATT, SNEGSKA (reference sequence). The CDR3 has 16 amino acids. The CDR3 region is CSASLGWGGKTNEQFF. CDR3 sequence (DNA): TGCAGTGCCAGCCTAGGGTGGGGCGGCAAGACCAATGAGCAGTTCTTC.

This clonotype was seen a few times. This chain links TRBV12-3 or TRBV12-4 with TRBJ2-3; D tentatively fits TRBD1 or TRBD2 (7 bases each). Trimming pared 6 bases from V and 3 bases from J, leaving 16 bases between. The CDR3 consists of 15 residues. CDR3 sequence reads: CASRTTGRATDTQYF. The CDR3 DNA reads TGTGCCAGCAGAACGACAGGGAGGGCAACAGATACGCAGTATTTT.

CDR3 loop: CSVGRLAETQYF. The CDR3 nucleotides read TGCAGCGTTGGACGACTAGCGGAGACCCAGTACTTC. This chain joins TRBV29-1 and TRBJ2-7; TRBD2 matches at 8 bases. Judging by the DNA end, TRBJ2-5 fits better; the J call may be wrong. The germline V gene encodes CDR1 SQVTM and CDR2 ANQGSEA. This CDR3 is 12 amino acids long.

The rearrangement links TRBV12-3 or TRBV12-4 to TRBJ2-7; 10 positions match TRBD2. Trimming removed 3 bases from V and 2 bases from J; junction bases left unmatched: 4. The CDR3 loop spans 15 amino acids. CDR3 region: CASSFSGRGPYEQYF. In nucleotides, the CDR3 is TGTGCCAGCAGTTTCAGCGGGAGGGGTCCCTACGAGCAGTACTTC.

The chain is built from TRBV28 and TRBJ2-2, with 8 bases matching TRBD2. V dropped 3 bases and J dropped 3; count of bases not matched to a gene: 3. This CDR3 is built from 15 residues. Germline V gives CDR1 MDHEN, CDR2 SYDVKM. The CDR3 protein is CASSFAGGYTGELFF. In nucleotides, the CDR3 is TGTGCCAGCAGTTTCGCGGGAGGATACACCGGGGAGCTGTTTTTT.

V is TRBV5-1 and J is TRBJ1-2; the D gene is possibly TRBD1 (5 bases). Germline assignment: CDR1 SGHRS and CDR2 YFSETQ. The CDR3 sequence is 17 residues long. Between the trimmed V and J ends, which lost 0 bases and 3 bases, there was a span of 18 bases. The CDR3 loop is CASSLGQGRFLDYGYTF. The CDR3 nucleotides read TGCGCCAGCAGCTTGGGTCAGGGCCGGTTTTTGGACTATGGCTACACCTTC.

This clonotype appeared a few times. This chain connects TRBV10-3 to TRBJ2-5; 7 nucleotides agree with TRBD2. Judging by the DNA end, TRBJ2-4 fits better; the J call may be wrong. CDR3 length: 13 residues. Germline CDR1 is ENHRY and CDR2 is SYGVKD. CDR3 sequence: CAISEAGRDIQYF. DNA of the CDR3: TGTGCCATCAGTGAAGCGGGGAGGGACATTCAGTACTTC.

The CDR3 loop is CASSVTRGRYDEQYF. CDR3 in DNA: TGTGCCAGCAGCGTTACTCGCGGGAGGTACGACGAGCAGTACTTC. This chain joins TRBV11-1 and TRBJ2-7, with 8 bases aligning to TRBD2. The J segment lost 5 bases and the V segment lost 5 bases, leaving 11 bases of the junction unmatched. The CDR3 consists of 15 residues. The V gene's germline CDR1 is SGHAT and CDR2 FQDESV (reference sequence).

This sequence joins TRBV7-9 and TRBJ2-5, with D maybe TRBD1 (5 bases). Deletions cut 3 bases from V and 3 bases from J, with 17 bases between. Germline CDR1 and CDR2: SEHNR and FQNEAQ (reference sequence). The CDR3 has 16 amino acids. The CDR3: CASSFPRARVEETQYF. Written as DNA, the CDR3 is TGTGCCAGCAGCTTCCCCCGGGCCAGGGTCGAAGAGACCCAGTACTTC.

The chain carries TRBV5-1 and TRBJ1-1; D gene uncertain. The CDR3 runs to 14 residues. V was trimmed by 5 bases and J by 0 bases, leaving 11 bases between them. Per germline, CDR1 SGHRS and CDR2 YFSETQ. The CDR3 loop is CASRDGVVNTEAFF. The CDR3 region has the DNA TGCGCCAGCAGAGACGGGGTGGTGAACACTGAAGCTTTCTTT.

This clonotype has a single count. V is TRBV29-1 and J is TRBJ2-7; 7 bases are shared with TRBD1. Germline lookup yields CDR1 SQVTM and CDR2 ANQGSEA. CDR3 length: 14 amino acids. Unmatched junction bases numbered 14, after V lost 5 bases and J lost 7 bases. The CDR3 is CSVLPGGTYNEQYF. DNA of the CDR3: TGCAGCGTTTTGCCAGGGGGAACCTACAATGAGCAGTACTTC.

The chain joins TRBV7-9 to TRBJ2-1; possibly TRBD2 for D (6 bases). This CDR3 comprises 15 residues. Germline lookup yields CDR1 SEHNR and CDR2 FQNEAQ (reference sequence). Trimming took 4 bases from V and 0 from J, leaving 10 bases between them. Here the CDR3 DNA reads TGTGCCAGCAGCTCCCGACTAGTCTCCTACAATGAGCAGTTCTTC. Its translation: CASSSRLVSYNEQFF.

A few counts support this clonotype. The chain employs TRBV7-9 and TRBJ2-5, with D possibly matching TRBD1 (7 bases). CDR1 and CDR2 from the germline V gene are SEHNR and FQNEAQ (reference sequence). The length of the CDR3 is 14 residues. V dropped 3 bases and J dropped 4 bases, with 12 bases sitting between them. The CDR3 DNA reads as TGTGCCAGCAGCTTTTCAGGGGGAGGAGAGACCCAGTACTTC. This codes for CASSFSGGGETQYF.

CDR3 DNA: TGTGCCAGCGGAAGGGGGCCCTCTGAAGCTTTCTTT. It yields the protein CASGRGPSEAFF. The V and J genes are TRBV9 and TRBJ1-1; 7 bases line up with TRBD1. Trimming cost V 7 bases and J 6 bases; bases outside gene matches: 6. The germline V gene encodes CDR1 SGDLS and CDR2 YYNGEE. This CDR3 has 12 amino acids.

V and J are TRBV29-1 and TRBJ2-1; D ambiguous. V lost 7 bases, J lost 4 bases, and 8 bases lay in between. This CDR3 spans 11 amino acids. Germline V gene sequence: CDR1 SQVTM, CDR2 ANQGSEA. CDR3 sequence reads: CSGDQYNEQFF. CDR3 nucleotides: TGCAGCGGTGACCAATACAATGAGCAGTTCTTC.